A selection of T cell receptor beta chains follows, all from one sample in a study of T cell responses to AZD1222 COVID-19 vaccine. Some clones are missing from TCRdb's copy, which holds only in-frame ones; the method was immunoSEQ multiplex PCR. The sample consists of 150,000 to 200,000 clones, around 89% of them appearing once. The sequencing used peripheral blood, collected 28 days after the second AZD1222 dose. The receptor source for this set is an adult who received the AZD1222 COVID-19 vaccine. Both conserved end residues are part of each CDR3. Each record gives: clone size, V gene, D gene, J gene, CDR3 DNA, CDR3 protein. The D gene is left open where the match is weak. Size tells how often a clone was seen (once, few, many) or the class of an expanded clone, and some rows leave it out.

>NA|TRBV29-1|NA|TRBJ2-3
TGCAGCGTCCGTACAGGGGGGGCGGATACGCAGTATTTT
CSVRTGGADTQYF
>NA|TRBV9|NA|TRBJ1-5
TGTGCCAGCAGCGTAGAGGGGGATAGCAATCAGCCCCAGCATTTT
CASSVEGDSNQPQHF
>NA|TRBV18|NA|TRBJ2-2
TGTGCCAGCTGTGGACATTTCGGGGAGCTGTTTTTT
CASCGHFGELFF
>NA|TRBV5-1|NA|TRBJ1-2
TGCGCCAGCACCCTGGAACCCGCAGGAACAGGACATGGCTACACCTTC
CASTLEPAGTGHGYTF
>NA|TRBV19|NA|TRBJ2-5
TGTGCCAGTAGTATGTCCCCTAGTGGTTTCCAAGAGACCCAGTACTTC
CASSMSPSGFQETQYF
>NA|TRBV3-1/TRBV3-2|NA|TRBJ2-5
TGTGCCACCGCTACTTTACGGACGTTTCAAGAGACCCAGTACTTC
CATATLRTFQETQYF
>NA|TRBV6-5|TRBD1|TRBJ1-2
TGTGCCAGCAGTTACTCGCACAGGGGGGAAGGGATCTTC
CASSYSHRGEGIF
>NA|TRBV6-5|NA|TRBJ2-5
TGTGCCAGCAGCACTAACCCCAGCGGCAAAGAGACCCAGTACTTC
CASSTNPSGKETQYF
>NA|TRBV6-2/TRBV6-3|NA|TRBJ1-5
TGTGCCAGCAGTTACTCGACCGGGGACGGCCAGCCCCAGCATTTT
CASSYSTGDGQPQHF
>NA|TRBV5-6|TRBD2|TRBJ2-5
TGTGCCAGCAGCCAAAAGCGGGGGCTGGAGATCGAGACCCAGTACTTC
CASSQKRGLEIETQYF
>NA|TRBV5-5|NA|TRBJ1-6
TGTGCCAGCAGCCCGGGGTTAAATTCACCCCTCCACTTT
CASSPGLNSPLHF
>NA|TRBV7-8|NA|TRBJ1-2
TGTGCCAGCAGCTTAACGACAGCGGAAATTGGCTACACCTTC
CASSLTTAEIGYTF
>NA|TRBV12-3/TRBV12-4|NA|TRBJ1-1
TGTGCCAGCAGTTTACGGGACACTGAAGCTTTCTTT
CASSLRDTEAFF
>NA|TRBV18|NA|TRBJ2-2
TGTGCCAGCTCACCCGACTGGCGCCGGTCGAACACCGGGGAGCTGTTTTTT
CASSPDWRRSNTGELFF
>NA|TRBV9|TRBD1|TRBJ1-2
TGTGCCAGCAGCGCGGGGACAGGGGGCGTCTATGGCTACACCTTC
CASSAGTGGVYGYTF
>NA|TRBV5-1|NA|TRBJ2-2
TGCGCCAGCAGTGACGGACAGAACACCGGGGAGCTGTTTTTT
CASSDGQNTGELFF
>NA|TRBV9|TRBD1|TRBJ2-3
TGTGCCAGCAGCTCAGGGGGTCGAGGCACAGATACGCAGTATTTT
CASSSGGRGTDTQYF
>NA|TRBV13|TRBD1|TRBJ2-2
TGTGCCAGCAGCGCCCAGACCGCCGGACAGGGAGAGAACACCGGGGAGCTGTTTTTT
CASSAQTAGQGENTGELFF
>once|TRBV29-1|NA|TRBJ1-1
TGCAGCGTTGAGGGTCCGATGAACACTGAAGCTTTCTTT
CSVEGPMNTEAFF
>NA|TRBV19|NA|TRBJ1-2
TGTGCCAGTAGTATCCGGAGCGACTATGGCTACACCTTC
CASSIRSDYGYTF
>NA|TRBV7-2|NA|TRBJ1-6
TGTGCCAGCAGCTTATTAGGGGGGGGCGCGTCACCCCTCCACTTT
CASSLLGGGASPLHF
>NA|TRBV5-1|NA|TRBJ1-2
TGCGCCAGCAGCTCGGGATATAACTATGGCTACACCTTC
CASSSGYNYGYTF
>few|TRBV5-1|TRBD1|TRBJ1-2
TGCGCCAGCAGCTGGGACAGGGCTGGCTACACCTTC
CASSWDRAGYTF
>NA|TRBV18|NA|TRBJ1-2
TGTGCCAGCTCACCACCGGGCAGCAGGGCTAACTATGGCTACACCTTC
CASSPPGSRANYGYTF
>NA|TRBV10-3|NA|TRBJ2-1
TGTGCCATCAGTGAGTCCGGGGGAAGGGAAGAGCAGTTCTTC
CAISESGGREEQFF
>NA|TRBV24-1|NA|TRBJ1-2
TGTGCCACCAGTGATTGTGGGCAGGGCTATGGCTACACCTTC
CATSDCGQGYGYTF
>NA|TRBV18|NA|TRBJ1-1
TGTGCCACCTCGCCCCGGGCGAACACTGAAGCTTTCTTT
CATSPRANTEAFF
>NA|TRBV6-6|NA|TRBJ1-5
TGTGCCAGCAGTTATATACAGGGAAATCAGCCCCAGCATTTT
CASSYIQGNQPQHF
>NA|TRBV6-4|NA|TRBJ2-1
TGTGCCAGCAGTGTCCTACCGGCCCCAGAACGGGGTGAGCAGTTCTTC
CASSVLPAPERGEQFF